This TCR beta chain was identified in a study of shared clonotypes between healthy human individuals. Study information: Used for every donor were three CD4 naive, three CD4 memory, two CD8 naive and one CD8 memory plate. Points from the study as a whole: The study generally estimated greater richness for naive than memory subsets. All-four-donor shared clonotypes had higher generation probabilities than non-shared clonotypes did.

HIV-negative, healthy adults without recent acute infections or vaccinations were the donors. J gave up 4 bases and V 5 bases, and 5 bases lay outside the gene matches. The CDR3 has 17 residues. Germline values: CDR1 SGHRS, CDR2 YFSETQ. Remarks on this clone: Antigen unknown.

TCRdb's table, derived via immunoSEQ multiplex PCR, lists solely in-frame clones and lacks some. Here the sample spans approximately 2,300,000 clones, 92% being singletons. The chain recombines TRBV5-1 with TRBJ2-2, with 16 bases lining up with TRBD2. The sequence was collected from a man aged 18 to 29 in good health. Some clones in this sample may be carry-over from other donors' samples. Sequenced sample: naive CD4+ T cells from PBMCs. Noted subset: CD45RA+ positively selected. The CDR3 DNA follows: TGCGCCAGCAGACCCGGGACTAGCGGGAGGGGCACCGGGGAGCTGTTTTTT. Translated, it gives CASRPGTSGRGTGELFF.